This TCR beta chain was sequenced in a study of regulatory T cells in long-lasting Graves disease. Across the whole study: By definition, persistent Graves' disease involved antithyroid drugs for over 5 years alongside positive TSH receptor antibodies.

Sample time point: persistent/refractory GD, antithyroid drugs over 5 years with positive TRAb. TCR sequences were obtained from RNA taken from PBMCs. The CDR3 loop spans 13 amino acids. Germline V CDR1 and CDR2: SGHAT, FQNNGV. Libraries of TCR beta came from iRepertoire HTBI primers plus Arm-PCR of CDR3 regions. TCRdb re-analysed the multiplex PCR reads in MiXCR, keeping a single row per CDR3 protein. This table holds 300,000 to 400,000 distinct CDR3 sequences, roughly a fifth found once. A word on this clonotype: Its matching antigen is unknown. One end of the junction does not line up with germline, which may come from a read error.

Points from the study as a whole: Sampling was limited to peripheral blood rather than thyroid tissue. Fewer public clonotypes were shared by new patients (under 1,000) than by persistent patients (approximately 2,700).

Sequencing used peripheral blood mononuclear cells (PBMCs), obtained when the disease was refractory, from a patient treated with antithyroid drugs. The gene calls are TRBV11-2 and TRBJ1-4; 7 bases match TRBD1. The clonotype comes from a female donor with Graves disease. This CDR3 is CAGSRQGGEKLFF. The CDR3 bases are TGTGCCGGCAGCCGACAGGGCGGTGAAAAACTGTTTTTT.